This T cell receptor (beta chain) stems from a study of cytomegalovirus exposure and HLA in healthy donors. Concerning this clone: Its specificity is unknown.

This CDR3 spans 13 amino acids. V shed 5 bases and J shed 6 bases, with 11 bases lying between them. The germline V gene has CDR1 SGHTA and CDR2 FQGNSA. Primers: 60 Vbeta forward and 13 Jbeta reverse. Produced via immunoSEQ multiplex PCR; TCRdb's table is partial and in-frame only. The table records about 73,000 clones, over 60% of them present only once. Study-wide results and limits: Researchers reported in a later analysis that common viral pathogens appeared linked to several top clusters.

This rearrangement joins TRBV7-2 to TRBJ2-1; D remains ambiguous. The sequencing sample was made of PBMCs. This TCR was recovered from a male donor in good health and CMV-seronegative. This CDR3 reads CASSLEIPNEQFF. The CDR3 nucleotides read TGTGCCAGCAGCCTGGAGATCCCCAATGAGCAGTTCTTC.